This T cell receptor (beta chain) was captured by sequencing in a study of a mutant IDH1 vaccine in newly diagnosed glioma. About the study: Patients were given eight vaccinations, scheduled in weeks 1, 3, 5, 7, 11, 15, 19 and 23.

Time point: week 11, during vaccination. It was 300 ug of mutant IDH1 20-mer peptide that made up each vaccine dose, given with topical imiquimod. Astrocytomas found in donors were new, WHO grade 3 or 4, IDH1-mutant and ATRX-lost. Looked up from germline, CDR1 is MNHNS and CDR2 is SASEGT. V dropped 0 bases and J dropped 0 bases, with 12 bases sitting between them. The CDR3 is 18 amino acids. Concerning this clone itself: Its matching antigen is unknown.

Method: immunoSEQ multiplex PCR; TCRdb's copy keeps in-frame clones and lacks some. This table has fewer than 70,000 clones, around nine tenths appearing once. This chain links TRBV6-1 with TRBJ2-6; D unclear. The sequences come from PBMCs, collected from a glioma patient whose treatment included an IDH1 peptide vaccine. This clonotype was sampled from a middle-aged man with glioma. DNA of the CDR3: TGTGCCAGCAGTGAAGCGGCACAGCAATTCTCTGGGGCCAACGTCCTGACTTTC. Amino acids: CASSEAAQQFSGANVLTF.